The 13 T cell receptor beta chains reported below all come from one sample, sequenced in a study of blood T cell repertoires in COVID-19. Using immunoSEQ multiplex PCR, the repertoire was profiled, and TCRdb retains in-frame clones only, with some absent. The profile shows some 130,000 clones, around four fifths of them singletons. The sample was peripheral blood. The receptors come from a man aged 55 to 70 who had recovered from COVID-19.

This chain joins TRBV11-3 and TRBJ2-1; D is possibly TRBD1 (6 bases). The V end was cut by 0 bases, the J end by 9 bases, with 12 bases between. This CDR3 spans 14 amino acids. The germline CDR1 and CDR2 sequences are SGHNT and YENEEA. CDR3 coding DNA: TGTGCCAGCAGCTTAGAAAGGCGAGGGGGTGAGCAGTTCTTC. It encodes CASSLERRGGEQFF.

This chain links TRBV9 with TRBJ1-4; D remains ambiguous. The CDR3 length is 15 residues. V shed 7 bases and J shed 2 bases, with 15 bases lying between them. The V gene's germline CDR1 is SGDLS and CDR2 YYNGEE. The DNA for the CDR3 is TGTGCCAGCCAGGCCGTGGCAGTCACTAATGAAAAACTGTTTTTT. Its translation is CASQAVAVTNEKLFF. The variable domain in full, with the rest retrieved from reference TRBV9 and TRBJ1-4, is DSGVTQTPKHLITATGQRVTLRCSPRSGDLSVYWYQQSLDQGLQFLIQYYNGEERAKGNILERFSAQQFPDLHSELNLSSLELGDSALYFCASQAVAVTNEKLFFGSGTQLSVL.

This clone was seen a few times. The CDR3 loop is CASSQGLAGVREQFF. In DNA form, the CDR3 reads TGTGCCAGCAGCCAAGGACTAGCGGGAGTCCGGGAGCAGTTCTTC. The chain joins TRBV3-1 (or the pseudogene TRBV3-2) to TRBJ2-1; 12 nucleotides align to TRBD2. CDR1 is LGHDT and CDR2 is YNNKEL in the germline V gene (reference sequence). The CDR3 extends over 15 amino acids. J gave up 10 bases and V 1 base, and 5 bases lay outside the gene matches.

This sequence joins TRBV6-1 and TRBJ1-1; perhaps TRBD1 as D (6 bases). With 2 bases removed from V and 4 bases from J, the gap between germline ends came to 14 bases. The CDR3 length is 15 residues. Per the germline V gene, CDR1 is MNHNS and CDR2 is SASEGT. The DNA for the CDR3 is TGTGCCAGCAGTGAAACAGGGCGTAGGGGCACTGAAGCTTTCTTT. Its protein product is CASSETGRRGTEAFF.

The chain carries TRBV18 and TRBJ1-5; the D gene is possibly TRBD1 (5 bases). CDR1 is KGHSH and CDR2 is LQKENI in the germline V gene. The CDR3 is 15 residues long. Trimming cost V 2 bases and J 6 bases, with 14 bases left between them. CDR3 coding DNA: TGTGCCAGCTCACCAGCGGCAGGGCAGGCTCAGCCCCAGCATTTT. Residues: CASSPAAGQAQPQHF.

The chain employs TRBV7-9 and TRBJ2-7; 8 bases agree with TRBD1. CDR1 and CDR2 (germline): SEHNR, FQNEAQ (reference sequence). The CDR3 has 14 amino acids. The V segment lost 5 bases and the J segment 5 bases; nucleotides outside the gene matches: 8. CDR3 coding DNA: TGTGCCAGCAGCAACCCGGACAGGGTCCACGAGCAGTACTTC. This gives the protein CASSNPDRVHEQYF. The whole variable domain, remainder taken from reference TRBV7-9 and TRBJ2-7, is DTGVSQNPRHKITKRGQNVTFRCDPISEHNRLYWYRQTLGQGPEFLTYFQNEAQLEKSRLLSDRFSAERPKGSFSTLEIQRTEQGDSAMYLCASSNPDRVHEQYFGPGTRLTVT.

There are many counts of this clone. The chain recombines TRBV5-1 with TRBJ2-7; D is uncertain. Trimming shortened V by 1 base and J by 1 base, and 9 bases separated the two germline ends. The CDR3 runs to 14 residues. Germline V gene data show CDR1 as SGHRS and CDR2 as YFSETQ. CDR3 in DNA: TGCGCCAGCAGCTTGTTCGACACTTCCTACGAGCAGTACTTC. The encoded protein is CASSLFDTSYEQYF. Full variable domain (rest looked up from reference TRBV5-1 and TRBJ2-7): KAGVTQTPRYLIKTRGQQVTLSCSPISGHRSVSWYQQTPGQGLQFLFEYFSETQRNKGNFPGRFSGRQFSNSRSEMNVSTLELGDSALYLCASSLFDTSYEQYFGPGTRLTVT.

The rearrangement links TRBV15 to TRBJ1-1, with 8 bases that match TRBD1. With 8 bases clipped from V and 5 bases from J, the junction kept 4 bases outside the gene matches. The CDR3 runs to 12 residues. Germline loops: CDR1 LNHNV, CDR2 YYDKDF (reference sequence). The CDR3 DNA follows: TGTGCCACCCAGGGGGCGGGGACTGAAGCTTTCTTT. It codes for CATQGAGTEAFF. Full variable domain (missing parts from reference TRBV15 and TRBJ1-1): DAMVIQNPRYQVTQFGKPVTLSCSQTLNHNVMYWYQQKSSQAPKLLFHYYDKDFNNEADTPDNFQSRRPNTSFCFLDIRSPGLGDTAMYLCATQGAGTEAFFGQGTRLTVV.

This clone has more than one count but fewer than ten. The V gene is TRBV5-1, the J gene TRBJ2-1; no clear D. Germline-derived CDR1 and CDR2 are SGHRS and YFSETQ. The CDR3 runs to 15 residues. The germline V and J ends were trimmed by 2 bases and 5 bases, with 14 bases remaining between them. The CDR3 is CASSFDGAHHNEQFF. CDR3 DNA sequence: TGCGCCAGCAGCTTCGACGGAGCCCACCACAATGAGCAGTTCTTC.

This clone is a singleton in its sample. The V gene is TRBV30, the J gene TRBJ2-2; TRBD2 might be the D (6 bases). The CDR3 has 14 amino acids. Germline V gene lookup returns CDR1 GTSNPN and CDR2 SVGIG (reference sequence). The V end was cut by 5 bases, the J end by 4 bases, with 14 bases between. In nucleotides, the CDR3 is TGTGCCTGGGCGCACGGGACTCTCACCGGGGAGCTGTTTTTT. Translation gives CAWAHGTLTGELFF.

This chain's CDR3 is CASSFQGARTEAFF. The CDR3 region has the DNA TGTGCCAGCAGCTTTCAGGGGGCGCGTACTGAAGCTTTCTTT. V gene TRBV5-4 combines with J gene TRBJ1-1; TRBD1 aligns across 8 bases. The V segment lost 2 bases and the J segment 5 bases; nucleotides outside the gene matches: 5. This CDR3 spans 14 amino acids. Germline CDR1 SGHNT, CDR2 YYREEE (reference sequence).

In this sample, this clone turned up once. The chain links TRBV12-3 or TRBV12-4 to TRBJ1-5; D not certain. The V end was cut by 7 bases, the J end by 6 bases, with 13 bases between. The CDR3 extends over 13 amino acids. The CDR3 DNA reads TGTGCCAGCAAAGAGGGAGAAGGTCAGCCCCAGCATTTT. Encoded protein: CASKEGEGQPQHF.

This clone was counted between two and nine times. The chain employs TRBV19 and TRBJ1-6; D perhaps matches TRBD1 (6 bases). Per the germline V gene, CDR1 is LNHDA and CDR2 is SQIVND (reference sequence). Deletions cut 1 base from V and 9 bases from J, with 10 bases between. The CDR3 totals 14 residues. As DNA, the CDR3 is TGTGCCAGTAGTATAGCAGGGGCTAGTTCACCCCTCCACTTT. The encoded protein is CASSIAGASSPLHF.